Shown below are 8 T cell receptor beta chains from a single sample sequenced in a study of a mutant IDH1 vaccine in newly diagnosed glioma (dated by TCRdb to the early 2020s). The library relied on the immunoSEQ multiplex PCR assay. Not all clones reach the TCRdb copy of this immuneACCESS table, which keeps in-frame sequences only. Checked studies attribute under half of the gap to unresolved V genes and leave the rest unexplained. The sample profile shows about 72,000 clones; more than 70% of them were found once. The top ten clones comprise roughly 12% of the sample. Antigens of these TCRs are unknown. This specimen's time point label, per the study, means: week 35, safety follow-up. Every vaccine dose consisted of 300 ug of a 20-mer mutant IDH1 peptide in Montanide, administered subcutaneously together with topical imiquimod. This sample comprised PBMCs, obtained from a glioma patient whose treatment included an IDH1 peptide vaccine. These receptors were obtained from a man between 18 and 29 years old with glioma.

The chain is built from TRBV11-1 and TRBJ1-4; D is perhaps TRBD1 (6 bases). The CDR3 has 13 residues. V gave up 5 bases and J gave up 8 bases, with 12 bases separating them. CDR1 is SGHAT and CDR2 is FQDESV in the germline V gene (reference sequence). CDR3 in amino acids: CASSPRTDEKLFF. The CDR3 nucleotides are TGTGCCAGCAGCCCCCGGACAGACGAAAAACTGTTTTTT.

The V call is TRBV27, the J call TRBJ2-7; D might be TRBD1 (6 bases). The V gene's germline CDR1 is MNHEY and CDR2 SMNVEV (reference sequence). CDR3 length equals 14 residues. V lost 5 bases and J 1 base, leaving 12 bases between the germline ends. CDR3 DNA: TGTGCCAGCAGTGTGTCGACAGGTTCCTACGAGCAGTACTTC. Translating it yields CASSVSTGSYEQYF.

The chain links TRBV6-5 to TRBJ1-3, with 8 bases fitting TRBD1. The CDR3 is 15 residues long. Per the germline V gene, CDR1 is MNHEY and CDR2 is SVGAGI. V trimming: 6 bases; J trimming: 1 base; junction bases outside the gene matches: 5. CDR3 amino acids: CASRHDRGSGNTIYF. The CDR3 DNA reads as TGTGCCAGCAGGCATGACAGGGGTTCTGGAAACACCATATATTTT.

This chain connects TRBV5-1 to TRBJ1-4; 7 bases match TRBD1. V trimming: 5 bases; J trimming: 4 bases; junction bases outside the gene matches: 5. The CDR3 has 14 residues. CDR1 and CDR2 from the germline V gene are SGHRS and YFSETQ. DNA of the CDR3: TGCGCCAGCAGTACAGGGGACCTTAATGAAAAACTGTTTTTT. Translated, it gives CASSTGDLNEKLFF.

The CDR3 is CASRGTENTGELFF. The CDR3 DNA reads TGTGCCAGCAGGGGGACAGAGAACACCGGGGAGCTGTTTTTT. The chain carries TRBV7-6 and TRBJ2-2, with TRBD1 identical over 7 bases. The CDR3 has 14 amino acids. With 6 bases clipped from V and 1 base from J, the junction kept 2 bases outside the gene matches. Germline CDR1 is SGHVS and CDR2 is FNYEAQ.

This chain uses TRBV4-3 with TRBJ2-7, with a tentative D call TRBD1 (5 bases). The CDR3 covers 14 residues. Germline V gene data show CDR1 as LGHNA and CDR2 as YSLEER. V gave up 4 bases and J gave up 3 bases, with 13 bases separating them. The CDR3 region is CASSPTTDRYEQYF. CDR3 bases: TGCGCCAGCAGCCCCACGACAGACCGCTACGAGCAGTACTTC.

As for this clone: Additional DNA sequences in this sample encode the identical CDR3. V gene TRBV18 combines with J gene TRBJ2-5; D unclear. CDR3 length: 11 amino acids. V dropped 4 bases and J dropped 1 base, with 1 base sitting between them. The germline V gene encodes CDR1 KGHSH and CDR2 LQKENI. In DNA form, the CDR3 reads TGTGCCAGCTCACTCCAAGAGACCCAGTACTTC. Translated: CASSLQETQYF.

The chain has TRBV14 and TRBJ2-5; D is unresolved. This CDR3 has 11 amino acids. V was cut by 3 bases and J by 7 bases, with 6 bases left in between. Germline V gene sequence: CDR1 SGHDN, CDR2 FVKESK. The chain's CDR3 is CASSHGRTQYF. DNA for the CDR3: TGTGCCAGCAGCCACGGAAGGACCCAGTACTTC.